Listed below are T cell receptor beta chains from one sample, sequenced in a study of cytomegalovirus exposure and HLA in healthy donors. Measured with immunoSEQ multiplex PCR; TCRdb has only the in-frame clones, and not every one. The sample consists of about 220,000 clones, around 90% of them appearing once. Sequenced material: PBMCs. The receptors derive from a young woman in good health and CMV-seronegative. Each CDR3 is given with its conserved first and last residue. Fields, in order: V gene, J gene, clone size, D gene, CDR3 DNA, CDR3 protein. A D gene is named only where the DNA matches it firmly. Rows give clone size only sometimes, using once, few, many, or a class for an expanded clone.

v_call: TRBV28; j_call: TRBJ1-1; clone_size: .; d_call: .; cdr3_nt: TGTGCCAGCAAACAAGTGGGGGGGGGCAGGGGACTGAAGAACACTGAAGCTTTCTTT; cdr3_aa: CASKQVGGGRGLKNTEAFF
v_call: TRBV6-5; j_call: TRBJ1-1; clone_size: .; d_call: TRBD1; cdr3_nt: TGTGCCAGCAGTTACTCCACAGGGGTTACTGAAGCTTTCTTT; cdr3_aa: CASSYSTGVTEAFF
v_call: TRBV25-1; j_call: TRBJ1-2; clone_size: few; d_call: TRBD1; cdr3_nt: TGTGCCAGCAGTGAACTCAGGACAGGGGTGGGTGGCTACACCTTC; cdr3_aa: CASSELRTGVGGYTF
v_call: TRBV28; j_call: TRBJ2-4; clone_size: many; d_call: .; cdr3_nt: TGTGCCAGCAGTATTCCGGGGACCAAAAACATTCAGTACTTC; cdr3_aa: CASSIPGTKNIQYF
v_call: TRBV5-4; j_call: TRBJ1-1; clone_size: .; d_call: .; cdr3_nt: TGTGCCAGCAGCTCGGCCCAGGCAGCGAACACTGAAGCTTTCTTT; cdr3_aa: CASSSAQAANTEAFF
v_call: TRBV28; j_call: TRBJ2-2; clone_size: .; d_call: .; cdr3_nt: TGTGCCAGCAGTTATCCATCCGGGACACCTAACACCGGGGAGCTGTTTTTT; cdr3_aa: CASSYPSGTPNTGELFF
v_call: TRBV19; j_call: TRBJ2-7; clone_size: .; d_call: TRBD2; cdr3_nt: TGTGCCAGTAGACCCCCACCGCCGGGAGGTCGGGAGCAGTACTTC; cdr3_aa: CASRPPPPGGREQYF
v_call: TRBV7-8; j_call: TRBJ1-1; clone_size: .; d_call: .; cdr3_nt: TGTGCCAGCAGCTTGACAGGAAACACTGAAGCTTTCTTT; cdr3_aa: CASSLTGNTEAFF
v_call: TRBV28; j_call: TRBJ1-4; clone_size: .; d_call: TRBD1; cdr3_nt: TGTGCCAGCAGGATCACGGGACAGTTTAATGAAAAACTGTTTTTT; cdr3_aa: CASRITGQFNEKLFF
v_call: TRBV6-5; j_call: TRBJ2-5; clone_size: .; d_call: .; cdr3_nt: TGTGCCAGCAGTTACTCGTGGACAGGAGGGGAGACCCAGTACTTC; cdr3_aa: CASSYSWTGGETQYF
v_call: TRBV28; j_call: TRBJ1-5; clone_size: .; d_call: .; cdr3_nt: TGTGCCAGCACCTTTGGGGAGGGCAATCAGCCCCAGCATTTT; cdr3_aa: CASTFGEGNQPQHF
v_call: TRBV28; j_call: TRBJ2-7; clone_size: .; d_call: .; cdr3_nt: TGTGCCAGCAGTTTTGATCGCGCAGGGGCCTACGAGCAGTACTTC; cdr3_aa: CASSFDRAGAYEQYF
v_call: TRBV9; j_call: TRBJ2-7; clone_size: .; d_call: .; cdr3_nt: TGTGCCAGCAGCGTTGCCGGACAGGGAGGGTACGAGCAGTACTTC; cdr3_aa: CASSVAGQGGYEQYF
v_call: TRBV5-1; j_call: TRBJ2-5; clone_size: .; d_call: .; cdr3_nt: TGCGCCAGCAGCTTCGGGACACTACAAGAGACCCAGTACTTC; cdr3_aa: CASSFGTLQETQYF
v_call: TRBV15; j_call: TRBJ2-7; clone_size: .; d_call: TRBD2; cdr3_nt: TGTGCCACCAGCAGAAGGACTAGCGGGAGCTACGAGCAGTACTTC; cdr3_aa: CATSRRTSGSYEQYF
v_call: TRBV6-6; j_call: TRBJ1-2; clone_size: .; d_call: TRBD1; cdr3_nt: TGTGCCAGCAGTTACGCGACAGGGGGCGATGGCTACACCTTC; cdr3_aa: CASSYATGGDGYTF
v_call: TRBV4-1; j_call: TRBJ2-7; clone_size: once; d_call: .; cdr3_nt: TGCGCCAGCAGCCAAGGATTAAGGGGCGGGACCACCTACGAGCAGTACTTC; cdr3_aa: CASSQGLRGGTTYEQYF
v_call: TRBV19; j_call: TRBJ1-2; clone_size: .; d_call: TRBD1; cdr3_nt: TGTGCCAGTAGTAACCGACAGGGGCCCGCGCGCGGCTACACCTTC; cdr3_aa: CASSNRQGPARGYTF
v_call: TRBV2; j_call: TRBJ1-1; clone_size: .; d_call: .; cdr3_nt: TGTGCCAGCAGTGAGCTAAAGAACACTGAAGCTTTCTTT; cdr3_aa: CASSELKNTEAFF
v_call: TRBV28; j_call: TRBJ2-6; clone_size: .; d_call: TRBD1; cdr3_nt: TGTGCCAGCAGTTTAACAGGGGCCGGGGCCAACGTCCTGACTTTC; cdr3_aa: CASSLTGAGANVLTF
v_call: TRBV5-4; j_call: TRBJ1-3; clone_size: .; d_call: TRBD1; cdr3_nt: TGTGCCAGCAGCTTGGAGGCGGGACAGACGGGAAACACCATATATTTT; cdr3_aa: CASSLEAGQTGNTIYF
v_call: TRBV28; j_call: TRBJ1-2; clone_size: .; d_call: .; cdr3_nt: TGTGCCAGCACCTCGGCAGGGGACTATGGCTACACCTTC; cdr3_aa: CASTSAGDYGYTF
v_call: TRBV30; j_call: TRBJ2-7; clone_size: .; d_call: .; cdr3_nt: TGTGCCTGGAGTGTGAGTAGCGGCTACGAGCAGTACTTC; cdr3_aa: CAWSVSSGYEQYF
v_call: TRBV27; j_call: TRBJ2-4; clone_size: once; d_call: .; cdr3_nt: TGTGCCAGCAGTTTAAGAAGCGCCGGGGCCAAAAACATTCAGTACTTC; cdr3_aa: CASSLRSAGAKNIQYF
v_call: TRBV9; j_call: TRBJ2-2; clone_size: .; d_call: .; cdr3_nt: TGTGCCAGCAGCAAAGCAGCCACAGGCTCCCTGAACACCGGGGAGCTGTTTTTT; cdr3_aa: CASSKAATGSLNTGELFF
v_call: TRBV2; j_call: TRBJ2-2; clone_size: few; d_call: TRBD2; cdr3_nt: TGTGCCAGCAGTGAATGGGCTAGCGGCGGTGGGGAGCTGTTTTTT; cdr3_aa: CASSEWASGGGELFF
v_call: TRBV5-4; j_call: TRBJ2-7; clone_size: .; d_call: TRBD2; cdr3_nt: TGTGCCAGCAGCCCGGGGGGGGCGTACTACGAGCAGTACTTC; cdr3_aa: CASSPGGAYYEQYF
v_call: TRBV15; j_call: TRBJ2-1; clone_size: .; d_call: .; cdr3_nt: TGTGCCACCAGCAGAGGTTTCGAGGGAAATGAGCAGTTCTTC; cdr3_aa: CATSRGFEGNEQFF
v_call: TRBV13; j_call: TRBJ1-1; clone_size: .; d_call: .; cdr3_nt: TGTGCCAGCAGCTTAGGCAACAAAGTGTTATCTGAAGCTTTCTTT; cdr3_aa: CASSLGNKVLSEAFF
v_call: TRBV5-4; j_call: TRBJ2-1; clone_size: .; d_call: .; cdr3_nt: TGTGCCAGCAGGGAAGAAAAGGGGTGGGTTTACAATGAGCAGTTCTTC; cdr3_aa: CASREEKGWVYNEQFF
v_call: TRBV5-1; j_call: TRBJ1-1; clone_size: .; d_call: .; cdr3_nt: TGCGCCAGCAGCAGCATACCGGGACAAGGTGAAGCTTTCTTT; cdr3_aa: CASSSIPGQGEAFF
v_call: TRBV10-1; j_call: TRBJ1-1; clone_size: once; d_call: .; cdr3_nt: TGCGCCAGCAGTGCCCACGCTGGGGGGGACACTGAAGCTTTCTTT; cdr3_aa: CASSAHAGGDTEAFF
v_call: TRBV18; j_call: TRBJ2-7; clone_size: .; d_call: TRBD1; cdr3_nt: TGTGCCAGCTCACCGTTTGGGACAGGGTCGGGCGAGCAGTACTTC; cdr3_aa: CASSPFGTGSGEQYF
v_call: TRBV11-2; j_call: TRBJ2-2; clone_size: .; d_call: .; cdr3_nt: TGTGCCAGCAGCTTAGCCAGGGGTCGAGGGGAGCTGTTTTTT; cdr3_aa: CASSLARGRGELFF
v_call: TRBV11-3; j_call: TRBJ2-5; clone_size: .; d_call: TRBD2; cdr3_nt: TGTGCCAGCAGCTTAGGGGGAACTAGCGGGAGAGGAGAGACCCAGTACTTC; cdr3_aa: CASSLGGTSGRGETQYF
v_call: TRBV5-4; j_call: TRBJ1-1; clone_size: .; d_call: TRBD1; cdr3_nt: TGTGCCAGCAGCCCCACACAGGGGGATGGGGAAGCTTTCTTT; cdr3_aa: CASSPTQGDGEAFF
v_call: TRBV29-1; j_call: TRBJ2-5; clone_size: .; d_call: .; cdr3_nt: TGCAGCGTTCAAGCGGACCAAGAGACCCAGTACTTC; cdr3_aa: CSVQADQETQYF
v_call: TRBV6-1; j_call: TRBJ1-1; clone_size: .; d_call: .; cdr3_nt: TGTGCCAGCAGTATGGACAGAGATTTGAACACTGAAGCTTTCTTT; cdr3_aa: CASSMDRDLNTEAFF
v_call: TRBV27; j_call: TRBJ2-7; clone_size: once; d_call: .; cdr3_nt: TGTGCCAGCAGTCTGTATGGAGCCCTCCCGAACTACGAGCAGTACTTC; cdr3_aa: CASSLYGALPNYEQYF
v_call: TRBV30; j_call: TRBJ1-2; clone_size: .; d_call: TRBD1; cdr3_nt: TGTGCCTGGAGTGTATTGGGACAGATCTATGGCTACACCTTC; cdr3_aa: CAWSVLGQIYGYTF
v_call: TRBV27; j_call: TRBJ2-7; clone_size: .; d_call: TRBD1; cdr3_nt: TGTGCCAGCAGTTTAAGGGGACAGAGTAATTACGAGCAGTACTTC; cdr3_aa: CASSLRGQSNYEQYF
v_call: TRBV27; j_call: TRBJ2-7; clone_size: once; d_call: TRBD1; cdr3_nt: TGTGCCAGCAGTTTAGACCGGGACAGCTCCTACGAGCAGTACTTC; cdr3_aa: CASSLDRDSSYEQYF
v_call: TRBV4-1; j_call: TRBJ2-7; clone_size: .; d_call: TRBD2; cdr3_nt: TGCGCCAGCAGCCAAACCCCTAGCGGGATGGCCTACGAGCAGTACTTC; cdr3_aa: CASSQTPSGMAYEQYF
v_call: TRBV28; j_call: TRBJ1-3; clone_size: .; d_call: TRBD1; cdr3_nt: TGTGCCAGCAGTCCGGACAGGGGGCATGGAAACACCATATATTTT; cdr3_aa: CASSPDRGHGNTIYF
v_call: TRBV10-3; j_call: TRBJ2-7; clone_size: .; d_call: TRBD2; cdr3_nt: TGTGCCATCAGTGAAACTAGCGGGAGAAGGTACGAGCAGTACTTC; cdr3_aa: CAISETSGRRYEQYF
v_call: TRBV27; j_call: TRBJ2-7; clone_size: .; d_call: .; cdr3_nt: TGTGCCAGCAGTGAAATAGCTGGGGCAGCTTACGAGCAGTACTTC; cdr3_aa: CASSEIAGAAYEQYF
v_call: TRBV19; j_call: TRBJ1-1; clone_size: .; d_call: .; cdr3_nt: TGTGCCAGTAGTATCGGGGGTGAAGCTTTCTTT; cdr3_aa: CASSIGGEAFF